This T cell receptor beta chain originates from a study of blood T cell repertoires in COVID-19 (dated by TCRdb to the early 2020s). With respect to the entire study: The collaborator samples originated in the United States, Italy and Spain and spanned the acute and convalescent phases of COVID-19. The material from the prospective study consisted of cDNA or gDNA derived from T cells, B-cell-depleted T cells, or PBMCs. The dataset comprised deeply sampled blood TCRbeta repertoires from subjects exposed to, actively infected with, or recovered from COVID-19. The repertoires were released in a freely available public database meant as a resource for research on the immune response to SARS-CoV-2. The samples were drawn from two sources: the first 160 participants of the ongoing ImmuneRACE study, and over 1,000 subjects contributed by 6 global collaborators. Sample metadata almost always included a de-identified subject ID, COVID-19 status, age in years and sex. HLA class I and class II types, where available, came from metadata supplied by the sample provider rather than from assay-based typing.

In Seattle, one collaborating source enrolled patients while the infection was active and tracked those patients longitudinally over the course of disease. Whole blood was collected in K2EDTA tubes by collaborating institutions according to the institutions' own protocols. For TCRbeta analysis, collaborators shipped samples as frozen whole blood, isolated PBMCs, or DNA extracted from either of those sample types. The immunoSEQ Assay, a bias-controlled multiplex PCR, was used to amplify TCRbeta CDR3 regions from genomic DNA. Per the source publication's procedure: The number of nucleated cells in each sample was estimated from the amplification of reference gene primers within the assay. To quantify the absolute abundance of each unique TCRbeta CDR3 rearrangement, sequence reads were collapsed and filtered. For each sample, productive Simpson clonality was calculated by taking the square root of Simpson's diversity index across productive rearrangements. TCRdb carries this immuneACCESS record with in-frame sequences only. Its versions omit some clonotypes, under half of them owing to an unresolved V gene in the studies checked, with the rest unexplained. The V and J calls and clone size are taken from that table; D and trimming were inferred from the DNA. This sample holds 68,000 or so clones; roughly nine tenths were observed only once. Jointly, the top ten make up roughly 7.3% of the sample.

A note on this clone: There is no known antigen for this receptor. The input lacks base qualities; no much larger clone sits a single base away.

V drops 2 bases and J drops 4 bases, leaving 5 bases in between. CDR1 is given as MNHNY and CDR2 as SVGAGI, both from the germline V gene (reference sequence). The CDR3 starts with the cysteine, ends with the phenylalanine, and has 12 residues. Of all the DNA, just the CDR3 is kept, 36 bases in frame from base 1. The full study reports these points: The amount of clinical and demographic metadata varied by source and participant and was provided uncurated.

The clonotype comes from a man aged 35 to 55 with COVID-19, enrolled during active disease. Input material: peripheral blood. The sequence is built from TRBV6-6 and TRBJ2-5; a tentative D match to TRBD1 spans 5 bases. At the DNA level, the sequence is TGTGCCAGCAGTTACAGGGGAGAGACCCAGTACTTC. Its translation reads: CASSYRGETQYF.